Following are 23 T cell receptor beta chains from one sample sequenced in a study of shared clonotypes between healthy human individuals. Some clones are missing from TCRdb's copy, which holds only in-frame ones; the method was immunoSEQ multiplex PCR. The sample shows 2 million to 3 million clones, 93% of them seen only once. Sequencing input: naive CD4+ T cells from PBMCs. Subset described: CD45RA+ positively selected. The origin of the receptors is a man younger than 35 in good health. Some clones in this sample may be carry-over from other donors' samples.

The chain links TRBV7-8 to TRBJ2-1, with unresolved D. Germline CDR1 and CDR2: SGHVS and FQNEAQ. Trimming took off 8 bases at V and 4 bases at J, with 18 bases between the two ends. This CDR3 contains 15 residues. In nucleotides, the CDR3 is TGTGCCAGCCGCCCATCGGGTAACCTTTACAATGAGCAGTTCTTC. This encodes CASRPSGNLYNEQFF.

The chain is built from TRBV7-6 and TRBJ2-1; D perhaps matches TRBD1 (6 bases). This CDR3 is built from 15 residues. The V gene lost 2 bases and the J gene lost 4 bases, with 12 bases spanning the gap. Germline V gene data show CDR1 as SGHVS and CDR2 as FNYEAQ. CDR3 amino acids: CASSLSAGAYNEQFF. The CDR3 bases are TGTGCCAGCAGCTTATCGGCAGGGGCGTACAATGAGCAGTTCTTC.

V is TRBV2 and J is TRBJ2-5; TRBD2 agrees at 15 bases. Germline trimming cut 6 bases from V and 5 bases from J; bases unmatched to any gene: 16. Looked up from germline, CDR1 is SNHLY and CDR2 is FYNNEI. This CDR3 has 19 residues. The CDR3 coding sequence is TGTGCCAGCAGGGTCCCCGGGACTAGCGGGAGGCGCACGGGGGAGACCCAGTACTTC. Protein: CASRVPGTSGRRTGETQYF.

This chain joins TRBV11-2 and TRBJ2-2; TRBD1 matches 9 bases. J was trimmed by 4 bases and V by 5 bases; bases with no gene match: 8. The CDR3 covers 16 residues. Germline V gene sequence: CDR1 SGHAT, CDR2 FQNNGV. CDR3 in amino acids: CASSRGGTGITGELFF. The DNA for the CDR3 is TGTGCCAGCAGCCGGGGTGGGACAGGGATCACCGGGGAGCTGTTTTTT.

V and J are TRBV28 and TRBJ1-5; perhaps TRBD1 as D (5 bases). This CDR3 contains 13 residues. V was trimmed by 3 bases and J by 5 bases, leaving 8 bases between them. Germline V gene sequence: CDR1 MDHEN, CDR2 SYDVKM. The CDR3 region has the DNA TGTGCCAGCAGTTTGGGGGTTTATCAGCCCCAGCATTTT. This encodes CASSLGVYQPQHF.

The V gene is TRBV18, the J gene TRBJ2-6; a weak D match, TRBD1 (5 bases). Trimming left V 3 bases short and J 2 bases short, with 8 bases between. Germline V gene lookup returns CDR1 KGHSH and CDR2 LQKENI. CDR3 length: 15 residues. Here the CDR3 DNA reads TGTGCCAGCTCACCTAAACAGGCTGGGGCCAACGTCCTGACTTTC. It is translated as CASSPKQAGANVLTF.

The V call is TRBV18, the J call TRBJ2-1; TRBD2 agrees at 11 bases. With V trimmed by 6 bases and J by 7 bases, 11 bases remained unmatched. The V gene's germline CDR1 is KGHSH and CDR2 LQKENI. This CDR3 has 16 residues. CDR3 region: CASSPLLAGATNEQFF. The CDR3 nucleotides read TGTGCCAGCTCTCCCCTACTAGCGGGAGCTACGAATGAGCAGTTCTTC.

The chain recombines TRBV2 with TRBJ1-5; D is ambiguous. CDR1 and CDR2 from the germline V gene are SNHLY and FYNNEI. Trimming took 2 bases from V and 5 from J, leaving 10 bases between them. The CDR3 covers 14 residues. The CDR3 loop reads CASSERTLDQPQHF. CDR3 DNA: TGTGCCAGCAGTGAAAGGACGCTCGATCAGCCCCAGCATTTT.

J is TRBJ2-1 and V is TRBV6-6, with TRBD2 as a possible D gene (6 bases). V was clipped by 5 bases and J by 10 bases, with 18 bases between them. The CDR3 runs 14 residues. The germline gives CDR1 MNHNY, CDR2 SVGAGI (reference sequence). Written as DNA, the CDR3 is TGTGCCAGCAGTCCCGGGGTTTTTCGGGGGGAGCAGTTCTTC. It codes for CASSPGVFRGEQFF.

This sequence joins TRBV14 and TRBJ1-6, with 10 bases that match TRBD1. The germline gives CDR1 SGHDN, CDR2 FVKESK. The CDR3 runs to 17 residues. V trimming: 1 base; J trimming: 0 bases; junction bases outside the gene matches: 0. CDR3 sequence reads: CASSQGTGGSYNSPLHF. The CDR3 DNA sequence: TGTGCCAGCAGCCAAGGGACAGGGGGCTCCTATAATTCACCCCTCCACTTT.

The CDR3 DNA follows: TGCGCCAGCAGTGAGAGACAGGGCTCCCTAGCCCAGCATTTT. Protein sequence: CASSERQGSLAQHF. J is TRBJ1-5 and V is TRBV10-2; TRBD1 matches at 7 bases. Trimming at V came to 2 bases and at J to 11 bases, leaving 9 bases not matched to a gene. CDR1 WSHSY and CDR2 SAAADI come from the germline V gene. There are 14 residues in the CDR3.

This chain connects TRBV5-1 to TRBJ2-2, with 11 bases that match TRBD2. The junction had 6 bases not matched to a gene; V was cut back by 5 bases and J by 3 bases. Germline loops: CDR1 SGHRS, CDR2 YFSETQ. This CDR3 spans 16 amino acids. CDR3 in DNA: TGCGCCAGCAGTTCGGGGACTAGCGGTGACACCGGGGAGCTGTTTTTT. It specifies CASSSGTSGDTGELFF.

The rearrangement uses TRBV15 and TRBJ2-7; D could derive from TRBD1 or TRBD2 (5 bases each). The CDR3 has 15 amino acids. The V end lost 2 bases, the J end lost 5 bases, and 16 bases lay between the germline ends. CDR1 and CDR2 (germline): LNHNV, YYDKDF (reference sequence). CDR3 amino acids: CATSRRDRIEDEQYF. CDR3 nucleotide sequence: TGTGCCACCAGCAGACGGGACCGCATTGAGGACGAGCAGTACTTC.

With respect to this clone: Other DNA sequences in the sample encode the same CDR3. The chain couples TRBV7-2 to TRBJ2-1; D not resolved. The CDR3 runs 14 residues. Trimming took 5 bases from V and 0 from J, leaving 8 bases between them. Germline CDR1 SGHTA, CDR2 FQGNSA. Written as DNA, the CDR3 is TGTGCCAGCAGCCTCAGGAGCTCCTACAATGAGCAGTTCTTC. Amino acids: CASSLRSSYNEQFF. Supplemented by reference TRBV7-2 and TRBJ2-1, the full variable domain reads GAGVSQSPSNKVTEKGKDVELRCDPISGHTALYWYRQSLGQGLEFLIYFQGNSAPDKSGLPSDRFSAERTGGSVSTLTIQRTQQEDSAVYLCASSLRSSYNEQFFGPGTRLTVL.

The chain uses TRBV20-1 and TRBJ1-1; possibly TRBD1 for D (5 bases). The CDR3 is made up of 11 amino acids. Per germline, CDR1 DFQATT and CDR2 SNEGSKA (reference sequence). Trimming pared 3 bases from V and 9 bases from J, leaving 11 bases between. CDR3 sequence reads: CSASVGGKAFF. The CDR3 DNA sequence: TGCAGTGCTAGCGTCGGGGGGAAAGCTTTCTTT.

Turning to this clone: Other DNA sequences within the sample encode an identical CDR3. The chain joins TRBV7-9 to TRBJ2-3; D call uncertain. The germline CDR1 and CDR2 sequences are SEHNR and FQNEAQ (reference sequence). The CDR3 has 15 residues. Trimming took off 2 bases at V and 0 bases at J, with 9 bases between the two ends. CDR3 residues: CASSLYGVSTDTQYF. For the CDR3, the DNA is TGTGCCAGCAGCTTATACGGAGTTAGCACAGATACGCAGTATTTT.

The chain joins TRBV5-4 to TRBJ1-4; D gene ambiguous. In germline, CDR1 is SGHNT, CDR2 YYREEE (reference sequence). The CDR3 covers 15 residues. Trimming shortened V by 4 bases and J by 5 bases, and 15 bases separated the two germline ends. The CDR3 DNA is TGTGCCAGCAGCGTGAAAGGGCCGCGGAATGAAAAACTGTTTTTT. Protein product: CASSVKGPRNEKLFF. Full variable domain (remainder filled in from reference TRBV5-4 and TRBJ1-4): ETGVTQSPTHLIKTRGQQVTLRCSSQSGHNTVSWYQQALGQGPQFIFQYYREEENGRGNFPPRFSGLQFPNYSSELNVNALELDDSALYLCASSVKGPRNEKLFFGSGTQLSVL.

The rearrangement joins TRBV6-1 to TRBJ1-5; 8 nucleotides match TRBD1. Germline CDR1 and CDR2: MNHNS and SASEGT. The CDR3 sequence is 14 residues long. V lost 7 bases and J lost 1; bases outside the gene matches: 3. The CDR3 DNA sequence: TGTGCCAGCAATCAGGGGGCGAGCAATCAGCCCCAGCATTTT. Translated, it gives CASNQGASNQPQHF.

CDR3 sequence reads: CASSVDGTNTGELFF. Written as DNA, the CDR3 is TGTGCCAGCAGCGTAGACGGAACGAACACCGGGGAGCTGTTTTTT. The gene calls are TRBV9 and TRBJ2-2; D is uncertain. The CDR3 extends over 15 amino acids. V dropped 0 bases and J dropped 0 bases, with 6 bases sitting between them. Germline CDR1 reads SGDLS; CDR2 reads YYNGEE.

This clone was counted once. The chain recombines TRBV15 with TRBJ2-1; no reliable D call. Germline-derived CDR1 and CDR2 are LNHNV and YYDKDF (reference sequence). Trimming took off 3 bases at V and 9 bases at J, with 12 bases between the two ends. CDR3 length: 13 amino acids. The DNA of the CDR3 is TGTGCCACCAGCAGGGGCCCAACGGGTGAGCAGTTCTTC. Translating it yields CATSRGPTGEQFF.

The V call is TRBV5-1, the J call TRBJ2-3; the D is unclear. CDR1 SGHRS and CDR2 YFSETQ come from the germline V gene. The CDR3 is 14 amino acids. The germline V and J ends were trimmed by 1 base and 3 bases, with 9 bases remaining between them. This CDR3 is CASSLSPPTDTQYF. CDR3 sequence (DNA): TGCGCCAGCAGCTTGTCCCCGCCAACAGATACGCAGTATTTT.

The chain uses TRBV6-1 and TRBJ2-7, with D uncertain. The CDR3 covers 8 residues. Germline CDR1 and CDR2: MNHNS and SASEGT. Between the trimmed V and J ends, which lost 11 bases and 3 bases, there was a span of 2 bases. The CDR3 DNA reads TGTGCCCGCTACGAGCAGTACTTC. The encoded protein is CARYEQYF.

The chain employs TRBV28 and TRBJ2-6; the D is unclear. Trimming pared 1 base from V and 2 bases from J, leaving 6 bases between. CDR3 size: 15 residues. Germline values: CDR1 MDHEN, CDR2 SYDVKM. CDR3 sequence: CASSLSSAGANVLTF. DNA for the CDR3: TGTGCCAGCAGTTTATCTTCGGCTGGGGCCAACGTCCTGACTTTC.